This TCR beta chain is drawn from a study of brain T cells in children with intractable seizures. Findings and caveats of the study: Absence of clones before surgery may stem from lower sequencing depth.

Specified time point: blood from clinic visit 5 months post-surgery; TSC patient then seizure free. Surgery cases with the highest brain T cell transcript signatures were chosen for sequencing. Before surgery, patients took at least one anti-epileptic drug. CDR3 size: 12 residues. V shed 8 bases and J shed 3 bases, with 11 bases lying between them. In regard to this clone: Its specificity is unknown.

The table came from immunoSEQ multiplex PCR; TCRdb's copy has only in-frame clones and leaves some out. This sample has around 340,000 clones, with 93% found just once. This TCR came from a boy under two years old with tuberous sclerosis and intractable seizures. The sequencing used peripheral blood, collected 4 to 5 months after surgery. The genes are TRBV12-3 or TRBV12-4 and TRBJ2-7; no firm D call. This CDR3 is CASGSVRYEQYF. CDR3 nucleotide sequence: TGTGCCAGCGGTTCGGTACGCTACGAGCAGTACTTC.